Listed below are T cell receptor beta chains from one sample, sequenced in a study of T-cell reconstitution after alpha-beta-depleted transplantation in children. One entry per CDR3 protein, called by TCRdb with MiXCR from the PCR reads. The top ten hold about 3.8% of the sample, which has about 400,000 distinct CDR3 sequences, roughly 20% seen once. The material sequenced was PBMCs from the stem cell graft donor, taken from the stem cell graft. Source of these receptors: a human donor who donated a stem cell graft to a child with acute myeloid leukemia. Both conserved end residues are part of each CDR3. A D gene is named only where the DNA matches it firmly. Part of the rows lack a size; the others show once, few, many or a class for expanded clones.

size | D | J | V | DNA | CDR3
few | NA | TRBJ2-7 | TRBV20-1 | TGCAGTGCTAGGGGCGGTGCGGGCAACTCCTACGAGCAGTACTTC | CSARGGAGNSYEQYF
NA | NA | TRBJ1-1 | TRBV5-1 | TGCGCCAGCAGCTTGGTTCCGATAAAGAACACTGAAGCTTTCTTT | CASSLVPIKNTEAFF
NA | NA | TRBJ1-4 | TRBV7-8 | TGTGCCAGCAGCTCGATCGGGACACTCAATGAAAAACTGTTTTTT | CASSSIGTLNEKLFF
NA | NA | TRBJ1-4 | TRBV12-3/TRBV12-4 | TGTGCCAGCAGTTTGGTCCGAACGTCGCGAGATGAAAAACTGTTTTTT | CASSLVRTSRDEKLFF
few | TRBD2 | TRBJ2-7 | TRBV5-1 | TGCGCCAGCAGCTCAATGACTAGCGGTCCCTACGAGCAGTACTTC | CASSSMTSGPYEQYF
many | NA | TRBJ2-2 | TRBV29-1 | TGCAGCGTGGGGGATGGCCTCACACCCGGGGAGCTGTTTTTT | CSVGDGLTPGELFF
few | NA | TRBJ2-2 | TRBV6-5 | TGTGCCAGCAGTTACCCCCGTAGCGGACCAAACACCGGGGAGCTGTTTTTT | CASSYPRSGPNTGELFF
few | NA | TRBJ2-7 | TRBV12-3/TRBV12-4 | TGTGCCAGCAGTTTAGCTGCGGGTAGCGAGCAGTACTTC | CASSLAAGSEQYF
few | NA | TRBJ2-5 | TRBV25-1 | TGTGCCAGCAGTGGGAAGGGGTCGCGGGAGACCCAGTACTTC | CASSGKGSRETQYF
NA | TRBD1 | TRBJ2-4 | TRBV20-1 | TGCAGTGCTAGAGGACAGGGCGTGACCAAAAACATTCAGTACTTC | CSARGQGVTKNIQYF
few | NA | TRBJ2-3 | TRBV11-2 | TGTGCCAGCAGCGATGGACAGTTCACAGATACGCAGTATTTT | CASSDGQFTDTQYF
many | TRBD2 | TRBJ2-1 | TRBV20-1 | TGCAGTGCTAGAGATCAGAGACTAGCGGGAGTGAGCTCCTACAATGAGCAGTTCTTC | CSARDQRLAGVSSYNEQFF
many | TRBD2 | TRBJ2-1 | TRBV12-3/TRBV12-4 | TGTGCCAGCAGTTCTAGCGGGACTGGACCCTACAATGAGCAGTTCTTC | CASSSSGTGPYNEQFF
many | NA | TRBJ2-5 | TRBV4-1 | TGCGCCAGCAGCCAAGAGATCGCCGACCAAGAGACCCAGTACTTC | CASSQEIADQETQYF
medium-sized | TRBD1 | TRBJ2-7 | TRBV25-1 | TGTGCCAGCAGTGAACGGGGACAGGAGTCCTCCGAGCAGTACTTC | CASSERGQESSEQYF
few | TRBD1 | TRBJ1-1 | TRBV29-1 | TGCAGCGTCCTTCGACAGGGAGGGACTGAAGCTTTCTTT | CSVLRQGGTEAFF
NA | NA | TRBJ2-7 | TRBV7-3 | TGTGCCAAGCGAGACGAGCAGTACTTC | CAKRDEQYF
many | NA | TRBJ2-7 | TRBV9 | TGTGCCAGCAGCGACCCGAGAGGGTACGAGCAGTACTTC | CASSDPRGYEQYF
few | NA | TRBJ2-3 | TRBV2 | TGTGCCAGCAGATCCACGGGAGATACGCAGTATTTT | CASRSTGDTQYF
NA | NA | TRBJ2-1 | TRBV5-1 | TGCGCCAGCAGCTTGGGTTCGGACGAGCAGTTCTTC | CASSLGSDEQFF
NA | TRBD1 | TRBJ2-7 | TRBV12-3/TRBV12-4 | TGTGCCAGCAGCCAGGGGGTGCCCTACGAGCAGTACTTC | CASSQGVPYEQYF
NA | TRBD1 | TRBJ2-1 | TRBV7-9 | TGTGCCAGCAGCTTAGGCCGGACAGGGGTCTACAATGAGCAGTTCTTC | CASSLGRTGVYNEQFF
few | TRBD2 | TRBJ2-1 | TRBV27 | TGTGCCACCTCAGGACTAGCGGGAGATGATGAGCAGTTCTTC | CATSGLAGDDEQFF
few | TRBD1 | TRBJ1-1 | TRBV28 | TGTGCCAGCAGTACCACAGGGGGCGCGGAAGCTTTCTTT | CASSTTGGAEAFF
NA | NA | TRBJ2-7 | TRBV28 | TGTGCCAGCAGTAAGCCCCGGGACCCCACCTACGAGCAGTACTTC | CASSKPRDPTYEQYF
NA | TRBD2 | TRBJ2-1 | TRBV20-1 | TGCAGTGCTTTGAAACTAGCGGGAGAGGATGAGCAGTTCTTC | CSALKLAGEDEQFF
few | NA | TRBJ2-1 | TRBV5-1 | TGCGCCAGTCGCGAGATCGATTTCGGCAATGAGCAGTTCTTC | CASREIDFGNEQFF
NA | NA | TRBJ2-3 | TRBV12-3/TRBV12-4 | TGTGCCAGCAGTTTAAACCTAGCTTCCACAGATACGCAGTATTTT | CASSLNLASTDTQYF
NA | NA | TRBJ2-5 | TRBV5-6 | TGTGCCAGCAGCCCGGAGCTAGCTGGAGGGATGGAGACCCAGTACTTC | CASSPELAGGMETQYF
few | NA | TRBJ1-1 | TRBV29-1 | TGCAGCGTTGCGGGGAGATACATTGAAGCTTTCTTT | CSVAGRYIEAFF
NA | TRBD2 | TRBJ2-1 | TRBV19 | TGTGCCAGTAGTATGGGCGGGAGTATCGATGAGCAGTTCTTC | CASSMGGSIDEQFF
few | TRBD2 | TRBJ2-3 | TRBV28 | TGTGCCAGCAGTTTACCCGGACTGCTAGCGGGAGTCGGTGATACGCAGTATTTT | CASSLPGLLAGVGDTQYF
few | NA | TRBJ2-7 | TRBV10-2 | TGCGCCAGCAGTGAGGCCGTGGCGACCGAGCAGTACTTC | CASSEAVATEQYF
few | TRBD1 | TRBJ1-4 | TRBV5-5 | TGTGCCAGCAGCCCCGGACAGGGCTATGAAAAACTGTTTTTT | CASSPGQGYEKLFF
NA | NA | TRBJ1-1 | TRBV12-3/TRBV12-4 | TGTGCCAGCAGTTTTGACCCGAACACTGAAGCTTTCTTT | CASSFDPNTEAFF
NA | NA | TRBJ1-1 | TRBV24-1 | TGTGCCACCCGGGGGGACCCGAACACTGAAGCTTTCTTT | CATRGDPNTEAFF
few | NA | TRBJ2-1 | TRBV12-3/TRBV12-4 | TGTGCCAGCACTAATAGCCCCTACAATGAGCAGTTCTTC | CASTNSPYNEQFF
few | TRBD2 | TRBJ2-3 | TRBV20-1 | TGCAGTGCTACCGCGGCTAGCGGGAGATGGGATACGCAGTATTTT | CSATAASGRWDTQYF
NA | TRBD2 | TRBJ2-1 | TRBV28 | TGTGCCAGCAGTTTAACCCGGACTAGCGGGAGCTTTGAGCAGTTCTTC | CASSLTRTSGSFEQFF
few | NA | TRBJ2-7 | TRBV20-1 | TGCAGTGCTAGTGGGGGCCCGGGCGAGCAGTACTTC | CSASGGPGEQYF
many | NA | TRBJ2-5 | TRBV10-3 | TGTGCCATCAGTGGTGAGGGGTTGTTGGGGACCCAGTACTTC | CAISGEGLLGTQYF
many | TRBD2 | TRBJ2-1 | TRBV29-1 | TGCAGCGTTCGGACCGGGACTAGTAATGAGCAGTTCTTC | CSVRTGTSNEQFF